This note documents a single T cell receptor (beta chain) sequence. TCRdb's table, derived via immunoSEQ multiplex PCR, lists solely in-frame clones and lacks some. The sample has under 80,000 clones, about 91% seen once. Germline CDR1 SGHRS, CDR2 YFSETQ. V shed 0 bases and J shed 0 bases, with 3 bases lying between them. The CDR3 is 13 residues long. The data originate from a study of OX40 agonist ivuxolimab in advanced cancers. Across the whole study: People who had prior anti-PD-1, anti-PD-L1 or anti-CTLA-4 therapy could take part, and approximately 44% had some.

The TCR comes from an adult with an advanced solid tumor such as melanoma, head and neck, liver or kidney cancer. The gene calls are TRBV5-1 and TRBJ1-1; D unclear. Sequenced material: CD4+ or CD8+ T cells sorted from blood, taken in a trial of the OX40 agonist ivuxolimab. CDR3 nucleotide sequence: TGCGCCAGCAGCTTGGCCCTGAACACTGAAGCTTTCTTT. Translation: CASSLALNTEAFF.